This T cell receptor beta chain was sequenced for a study of read filtering for tumor transcriptome and immune sequencing (dated by TCRdb to about 2020). About the study as a whole: The cohort was composed of 17 male and roughly 13 female patients, with a mean age of approximately 72 years and an age range of about 45 to 90. By revised international staging, fewer than ten patients were R-ISS I, roughly 17 were R-ISS II and over five were R-ISS III. After DNase treatment, whole-transcriptome libraries were prepared using the TruSeq RNA Access Library Prep Kit. TCR-region mapped reads per sample ranged from about 4 to 10.27 million with IR-seq versus only about 85 to 1273 with RNA-seq. Using the same bone marrow samples, the study compared TCR repertoires obtained by targeted immune repertoire sequencing with those obtained by bulk whole-transcriptome sequencing. A main aim was a read-filtering strategy for immune repertoire data, specifically whether clonotypes supported by a single read should be removed. Findings and caveats that apply to the study as a whole: The sorted CD138-negative fraction was not purified T cells but a mixed bone marrow immune population. In IR-seq, single-read clonotypes were approximately 80% of clonotypes but about 3.5% of total reads; in RNA-seq they were 74.6% of clonotypes and 35% to 45% of reads. The correlation between IR-seq and RNA-seq shared clonotype proportions rose when single-read clonotypes were removed. Compared with RNA-seq, IR-seq captured clonotypes at much higher depth and more reliably, and a smaller IR-seq throughput was enough to identify most shared clonotypes.

Including cysteine and phenylalanine, the CDR3 has 12 amino acids. Only the CDR3 part of the read is kept: 36 bases, read in frame from the first base. CDR1 SNHLY and CDR2 FYNNEI were looked up in the germline V gene. TCR libraries were built from about 400 ng RNA with the Immunoverse kit, using molecular barcoded adaptors covering alpha/delta and beta/gamma chains. The same RNA used for transcriptome sequencing was used for TCR library preparation. TCR libraries were sequenced on an Illumina HiSeq 4000 with 2 x 150 cycles. The paper's data handling went like this. Using MiXCR, which included quality filtering and error correction, TCR reads were aligned to human V, D, J and C references and then assembled into CDR3 clonotypes. The tcR package in R was used for analysis of clonotype counts and gene usage diversity. For inspection of raw mapping reads, RNA-seq reads were mapped by STAR aligner version 2.5.3a onto GRCh37 of the human genome. To test the effect of sequencing depth on detected clonotypes, IR-seq fastq files were randomly downsampled using Seqtk 1.3. TCRdb redid the processing of the public reads, applying fastp at Q25 and MiXCR, and retained in-frame beta chains. Rows merge per CDR3 protein into single entries with the most common DNA and genes. The V and J calls shown here were made by TCRdb, not taken from the authors' results. In this sample the table shows 100,000 to 150,000 distinct CDR3 sequences, 10% to 15% of which occur a single time. Jointly, the top ten make up about 10% of the sample.

This clonotype was seen more than once but under ten times. What antigen it recognizes has not been identified. One junction end disagrees with the germline gene, perhaps due to a read error. Each patient had bone marrow sampled at the time of active disease. Isolation of bone marrow mononuclear cells was performed by Ficoll-Hypaque density gradient centrifugation. Myeloma plasma cells were removed and CD138-negative cells were collected by negative selection after labeling with CD138 magnetic microbeads on a MACS separator. Flow cytometry with CD138 antibodies on an Attune NxT was used to check how pure the isolated cells were. Total RNA was extracted with TRIzol reagent and quantified with a NanoDrop spectrophotometer. For each patient, the CD138-negative bone marrow sample underwent paired RNA-seq and IR-seq.

The TCR originated in a donor at least 40 years old with multiple myeloma. The sequence is built from TRBV2 and TRBJ1-1; the D gene is perhaps TRBD1, on 5 matching bases. Sequencing was done on a sample of a population of CD138-negative cells sorted from bone marrow. The cell subset or site label, as the study defines it: bone marrow mononuclear cells depleted of CD138+ plasma/myeloma cells by negative magnetic selection. The CDR3 protein is CASTGPDTEAFF. The DNA is TGTGCCAGCACGGGGCCGGATACTGAGGCTTTCTTT.